Given below is one T cell receptor (beta chain) in context. What it binds is unknown. With V trimmed by 5 bases and J by 4 bases, 7 bases remained unmatched. This CDR3 has 15 amino acids. Germline V gene sequence: CDR1 MNHEY, CDR2 SMNVEV (reference sequence). Data came from immunoSEQ multiplex PCR; TCRdb stores just in-frame clones and leaves some out. The sample records approximately 160,000 clones, approximately 84% being singletons. The record originates from a study of cytomegalovirus exposure and HLA in healthy donors. Study results and caveats: Despite most TCR sequences being rare, some public TCRs occurred in many donors. In the approximately 120 validation repertoires, a later analysis found that first-cohort TCR clusters tended to co-occur. Altogether, some 170 TCR beta chains were recorded as cytomegalovirus-associated.

Sequenced material: PBMCs. The receptor was isolated from a young man in good health and CMV-seropositive. The chain combines TRBV27 with TRBJ2-7; the match to TRBD1 covers 11 bases. The DNA of the CDR3 is TGTGCCAGCAGTCGGACAGGGGGCCCTGGGTACGAGCAGTACTTC. The encoded protein is CASSRTGGPGYEQYF.